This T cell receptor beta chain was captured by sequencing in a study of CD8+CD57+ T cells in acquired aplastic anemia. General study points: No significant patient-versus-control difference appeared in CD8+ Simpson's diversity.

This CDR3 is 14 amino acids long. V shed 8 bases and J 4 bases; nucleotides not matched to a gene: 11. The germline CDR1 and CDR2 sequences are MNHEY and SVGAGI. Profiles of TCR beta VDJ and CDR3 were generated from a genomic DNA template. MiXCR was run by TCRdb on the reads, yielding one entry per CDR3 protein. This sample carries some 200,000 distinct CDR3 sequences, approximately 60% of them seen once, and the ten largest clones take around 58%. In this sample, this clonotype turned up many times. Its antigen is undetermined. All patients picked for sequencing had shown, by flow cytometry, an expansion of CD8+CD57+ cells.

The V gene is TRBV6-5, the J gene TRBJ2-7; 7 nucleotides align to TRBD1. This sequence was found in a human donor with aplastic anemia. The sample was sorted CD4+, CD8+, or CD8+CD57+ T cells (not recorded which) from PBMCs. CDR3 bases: TGTGCCAGCCATCCTGACAGGGTTATATACGAGCAGTACTTC. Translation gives CASHPDRVIYEQYF.